The clone carrying this TCR beta chain came up a few times. Trimming cost V 3 bases and J 5 bases; bases outside gene matches: 12. There are 15 residues in the CDR3. Germline-derived CDR1 and CDR2 are DFQATT and SNEGSKA (reference sequence). Alongside a J-beta primer mix, a sample-barcoded 5' primer served in a second PCR lasting about 7 to 11 cycles. TCRdb re-called the 5' RACE reads through MiXCR, storing one row per CDR3 protein. The sample consists of about 1.8 million distinct CDR3 sequences, around 48% of them appearing once. These data are taken from a study of blood T cells in healthy people across ages.

This chain joins TRBV20-1 and TRBJ2-7; TRBD1 agrees at 8 bases. The sequenced sample was blood. The sequence was obtained from a woman aged 40-49 years in good health. The CDR3 region has the DNA TGCAGTGCTAGCCCCTTCGGGACAGGTCTTGACGAGCAGTACTTC. This translates into CSASPFGTGLDEQYF.